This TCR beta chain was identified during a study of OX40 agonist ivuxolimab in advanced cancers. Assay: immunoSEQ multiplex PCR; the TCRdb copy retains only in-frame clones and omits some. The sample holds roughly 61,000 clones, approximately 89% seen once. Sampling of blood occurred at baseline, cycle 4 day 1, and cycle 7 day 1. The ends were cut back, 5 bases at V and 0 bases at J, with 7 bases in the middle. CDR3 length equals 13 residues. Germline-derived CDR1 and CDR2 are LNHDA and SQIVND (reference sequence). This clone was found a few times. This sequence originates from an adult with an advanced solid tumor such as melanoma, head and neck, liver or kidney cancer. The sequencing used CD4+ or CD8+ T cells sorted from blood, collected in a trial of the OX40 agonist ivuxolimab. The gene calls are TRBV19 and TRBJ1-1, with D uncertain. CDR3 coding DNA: TGTGCCAGTAGTGGGGAGTTGAACACTGAAGCTTTCTTT. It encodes CASSGELNTEAFF.